The 28 T cell receptor beta chains below come from one sample, sequenced in a study of blood T cell repertoires in COVID-19. Profiled with immunoSEQ multiplex PCR; TCRdb holds only in-frame clones, not every one. The sample has 140,000 to 150,000 clones, roughly four fifths seen once. Sequencing was performed on peripheral blood. The receptors were sampled from a human donor with acute or convalescent COVID-19. The donor label of this sample is uncertain.

V and J are TRBV5-1 and TRBJ2-2, with TRBD2 as a possible D gene (5 bases). The CDR3 runs to 14 residues. The V end was cut by 0 bases, the J end by 5 bases, with 8 bases between. Germline CDR1 reads SGHRS; CDR2 reads YFSETQ. The CDR3 coding sequence is TGCGCCAGCAGCTTGGGTCTAGCTACCGGGGAGCTGTTTTTT. Amino acids: CASSLGLATGELFF.

The V gene is TRBV12-5, the J gene TRBJ1-2; 9 nucleotides match TRBD1. Germline lookup yields CDR1 LGHNT and CDR2 FRNRAP. V was clipped by 6 bases and J by 0 bases; unmatched bases: 8. This CDR3 spans 16 amino acids. The CDR3 spells CASGSGTGISNYGYTF. The DNA for the CDR3 is TGTGCTAGTGGGTCCGGGACAGGGATTTCTAACTATGGCTACACCTTC. Full variable domain (remainder filled in from reference TRBV12-5 and TRBJ1-2): DARVTQTPRHKVTEMGQEVTMRCQPILGHNTVFWYRQTMMQGLELLAYFRNRAPLDDSGMPKDRFSAEMPDATLATLKIQPSEPRDSAVYFCASGSGTGISNYGYTFGSGTRLTVV.

This clone was found a few times. This chain joins TRBV19 and TRBJ1-3; tentative D call: TRBD1 (5 bases). Germline V gene data show CDR1 as LNHDA and CDR2 as SQIVND (reference sequence). Trimming took off 3 bases at V and 3 bases at J, with 12 bases between the two ends. The CDR3 extends over 15 amino acids. The CDR3 nucleotides are TGTGCCAGTAGTATGGGGCACGCGCTTGGAAACACCATATATTTT. This translates into CASSMGHALGNTIYF.

J is TRBJ1-1 and V is TRBV5-6; D is perhaps TRBD1 (5 bases). Germline assignment: CDR1 SGHDT and CDR2 YYEEEE. The V gene lost 7 bases and the J gene lost 0 bases, with 22 bases spanning the gap. CDR3 length equals 17 residues. The CDR3 region has the DNA TGTGCCAGCTCGGGGAGGGGTATACTCGCAATGAACACTGAAGCTTTCTTT. This translates into CASSGRGILAMNTEAFF.

The chain recombines TRBV5-6 with TRBJ1-1; 10 bases align to TRBD1. Germline V gene sequence: CDR1 SGHDT, CDR2 YYEEEE. The ends lost 2 bases at V and 1 base at J; junction bases unmatched: 11. There are 18 residues in the CDR3. CDR3 in DNA: TGTGCCAGCAGCTTTTGGACAGGGGGAGGCTATTCGAACACTGAAGCTTTCTTT. Translating gives CASSFWTGGGYSNTEAFF.

A single count supports this clone. The J gene is TRBJ2-5, the V gene TRBV13, with 7 bases matching TRBD2. With V trimmed by 1 base and J by 2 bases, 7 bases remained unmatched. The CDR3 is 16 residues long. Germline CDR1 and CDR2: PRHDT and FYEKMQ (reference sequence). The CDR3 spells CASSLAHGGGQETQYF. The CDR3 DNA reads TGTGCCAGCAGCTTAGCCCACGGGGGAGGGCAAGAGACCCAGTACTTC.

The V gene is TRBV2, the J gene TRBJ2-1; 11 bases match TRBD2. CDR1 is SNHLY, CDR2 FYNNEI, per germline. The CDR3 loop spans 14 amino acids. The ends lost 3 bases at V and 7 bases at J; junction bases unmatched: 2. CDR3 in DNA: TGTGCCAGCAGTGAGGGACTAGCGGTTAATGAGCAGTTCTTC. Residues: CASSEGLAVNEQFF.

J is TRBJ2-5 and V is TRBV19; possibly TRBD1 for D (5 bases). V shed 3 bases and J shed 0 bases, with 14 bases lying between them. The germline V gene has CDR1 LNHDA and CDR2 SQIVND (reference sequence). The CDR3 spans 16 residues. As DNA, the CDR3 is TGTGCCAGTAGTATGGTACGGACATCGTACCAAGAGACCCAGTACTTC. This translates into CASSMVRTSYQETQYF.

The rearrangement joins TRBV4-1 to TRBJ1-5; possible D gene TRBD1, 5 bases. Trimming took off 2 bases at V and 3 bases at J, with 14 bases between the two ends. The CDR3 is 16 residues long. CDR1 and CDR2 (germline): MGHRA, YSYEKL. The CDR3 coding sequence is TGCGCCAGCAGCCAAACTGCCGGGGGAATCAATCAGCCCCAGCATTTT. It codes for CASSQTAGGINQPQHF.

V is TRBV15 and J is TRBJ1-5; D unclear. V lost 3 bases to trimming and J lost 2 bases, with 20 bases between them. Germline loops: CDR1 LNHNV, CDR2 YYDKDF (reference sequence). This CDR3 contains 18 residues. CDR3 DNA: TGTGCCACCAGCAGTTCTACCACGGGGATTTTGGGCAATCAGCCCCAGCATTTT. Its translation: CATSSSTTGILGNQPQHF.

A few counts support this clone. This chain joins TRBV6-5 and TRBJ1-2, with D unresolved. Germline V gene sequence: CDR1 MNHEY, CDR2 SVGAGI. The V gene lost 6 bases and the J gene lost 6 bases, with 11 bases spanning the gap. This CDR3 has 12 residues. The CDR3 nucleotides are TGTGCCAGCAGAAACGGGTGGGATGGCTACACCTTC. Translating gives CASRNGWDGYTF.

Note on this clone: The junction and the germline gene differ at one end; a read error may be behind it. This chain uses TRBV19 with TRBJ1-2, with 8 bases identical to TRBD1. Germline V gene sequence: CDR1 LNHDA, CDR2 SQIVND (reference sequence). The length of the CDR3 is 17 residues. The CDR3 sequence: CASSLEGTGVVNYGYTF. CDR3 nucleotide sequence: TGTGCCAGTAGTCTAGAGGGGACAGGAGTTGTTAACTATGGCTACACCTTC.

Here the CDR3 DNA reads TGTGCCAGTAGTATAAGGGGTATCGACTATGGCTACACCTTC. Its translation: CASSIRGIDYGYTF. This chain uses TRBV19 with TRBJ1-2; D possibly corresponds to TRBD1 (5 bases). The germline CDR1 and CDR2 sequences are LNHDA and SQIVND (reference sequence). Trimming shortened V by 2 bases and J by 3 bases, and 10 bases separated the two germline ends. The CDR3 runs 14 residues.

The sample holds one count of this clone. The chain links TRBV24-1 to TRBJ1-5, with 7 bases that match TRBD1. The CDR3 loop spans 15 amino acids. Germline V lookup: CDR1 KGHDR, CDR2 SFDVKD. V gave up 3 bases and J gave up 7 bases; unmatched junction bases: 8. The DNA of the CDR3 is TGTGCCACCAGTGATACAGGGGCCGTGGGACAGCCCCAGCATTTT. Residues: CATSDTGAVGQPQHF.

This clone showed up just a few times. J is TRBJ1-5 and V is TRBV6-5; no clear D gene. Germline V gene data show CDR1 as MNHEY and CDR2 as SVGAGI. The germline V and J ends were trimmed by 5 bases and 4 bases, with 9 bases remaining between them. The CDR3 runs to 13 residues. CDR3 DNA: TGTGCCAGCAGTCCCGGTCTGAATCAGCCCCAGCATTTT. Translating it yields CASSPGLNQPQHF.

The chain employs TRBV18 and TRBJ1-3; no clear D. The CDR3 is made up of 15 amino acids. Trimming stripped 3 bases from V and 4 bases from J, with 13 bases between. Germline assignment: CDR1 KGHSH and CDR2 LQKENI. The CDR3 DNA reads as TGTGCCAGCTCACCGGCACGAAAGGAGGGAAACACCATATATTTT. Protein: CASSPARKEGNTIYF.

The chain employs TRBV6-5 and TRBJ1-5; 7 nucleotides match TRBD1. This CDR3 is 14 amino acids long. CDR1 is MNHEY, CDR2 SVGAGI, per germline. Unmatched junction bases numbered 5, after V lost 7 bases and J lost 2 bases. The CDR3, as DNA: TGTGCCAGCACAGGAGGGACAGGCAATCAGCCCCAGCATTTT. It encodes CASTGGTGNQPQHF.

This clone came up once. The V call is TRBV11-3, the J call TRBJ2-2; 8 bases are shared with TRBD2. Germline CDR1 and CDR2: SGHNT and YENEEA. The CDR3 spans 15 residues. V trimming: 2 bases; J trimming: 5 bases; junction bases outside the gene matches: 4. This CDR3 reads CASSLRGGRTGELFF. In nucleotides, the CDR3 is TGTGCCAGCAGCTTACGGGGGGGCCGGACCGGGGAGCTGTTTTTT.

This clone was seen only once. The chain links TRBV30 to TRBJ1-4; 9 bases agree with TRBD1. Germline V gene sequence: CDR1 GTSNPN, CDR2 SVGIG (reference sequence). With 1 base clipped from V and 5 bases from J, the junction kept 2 bases outside the gene matches. The CDR3 length is 14 residues. The chain's CDR3 is CAWSADRGNEKLFF. CDR3 sequence (DNA): TGTGCCTGGAGTGCAGACAGGGGGAATGAAAAACTGTTTTTT.

V and J are TRBV5-1 and TRBJ2-7; 11 bases match TRBD1. Germline assignment: CDR1 SGHRS and CDR2 YFSETQ. Trimming removed 0 bases from V and 3 bases from J; junction bases left unmatched: 2. The CDR3 has 15 residues. CDR3 sequence reads: CASSLAGTGGYEQYF. The DNA of the CDR3 is TGCGCCAGCAGCTTGGCCGGGACAGGGGGCTACGAGCAGTACTTC. Supplemented by reference TRBV5-1 and TRBJ2-7, the full variable domain reads KAGVTQTPRYLIKTRGQQVTLSCSPISGHRSVSWYQQTPGQGLQFLFEYFSETQRNKGNFPGRFSGRQFSNSRSEMNVSTLELGDSALYLCASSLAGTGGYEQYFGPGTRLTVT.

This clone was observed a single time. This chain connects TRBV6-1 to TRBJ1-2, with 9 bases that match TRBD1. The CDR3 loop spans 18 amino acids. V trimming: 3 bases; J trimming: 5 bases; junction bases outside the gene matches: 16. The V gene's germline CDR1 is MNHNS and CDR2 SASEGT. CDR3 amino acids: CASSDYRDRASGEYGYTF. Here the CDR3 DNA reads TGTGCCAGCAGTGATTACCGGGACAGGGCCTCGGGTGAATATGGCTACACCTTC.

The sample holds a few counts of this clone. V is TRBV19 and J is TRBJ1-2; 8 bases align to TRBD1. The CDR3 sequence is 15 residues long. The germline V gene has CDR1 LNHDA and CDR2 SQIVND (reference sequence). With 5 bases clipped from V and 3 bases from J, the junction kept 8 bases outside the gene matches. The CDR3 reads CASSPAGTGHYGYTF. The CDR3 region has the DNA TGTGCCAGTAGTCCCGCCGGGACAGGACACTATGGCTACACCTTC.

The J gene is TRBJ2-3, the V gene TRBV7-6, with D possibly matching TRBD1 (7 bases). Germline values: CDR1 SGHVS, CDR2 FNYEAQ. There are 17 residues in the CDR3. V lost 5 bases, J lost 2 bases, and 20 bases lay in between. CDR3 in amino acids: CASSRRGRLPITDTQYF. The DNA of the CDR3 is TGTGCCAGCAGCCGGAGGGGGCGGCTACCGATCACAGATACGCAGTATTTT.

The chain carries TRBV9 and TRBJ2-6; D is possibly TRBD1 (7 bases). V lost 2 bases to trimming and J lost 2 bases, with 14 bases between them. The CDR3 has 17 amino acids. CDR1 SGDLS and CDR2 YYNGEE come from the germline V gene. In nucleotides, the CDR3 is TGTGCCAGCAGCGTCTGGAGGGGGCAGGCTGGGGCCAACGTCCTGACTTTC. It codes for CASSVWRGQAGANVLTF. The whole variable domain, remainder taken from reference TRBV9 and TRBJ2-6, is DSGVTQTPKHLITATGQRVTLRCSPRSGDLSVYWYQQSLDQGLQFLIQYYNGEERAKGNILERFSAQQFPDLHSELNLSSLELGDSALYFCASSVWRGQAGANVLTFGAGSRLTVL.

The chain carries TRBV4-1 and TRBJ2-7, with D maybe TRBD1 (5 bases). Trimming stripped 3 bases from V and 4 bases from J, with 16 bases between. Per germline, CDR1 MGHRA and CDR2 YSYEKL. The CDR3 covers 15 residues. The CDR3 here is CASSQSNMGLYEQYF. Written as DNA, the CDR3 is TGCGCCAGCAGCCAGAGCAACATGGGGCTTTACGAGCAGTACTTC.

This clone was seen a single time. V gene TRBV7-6 combines with J gene TRBJ2-2; D gene ambiguous. V shed 2 bases and J shed 5 bases, with 12 bases lying between them. Germline V gives CDR1 SGHVS, CDR2 FNYEAQ. This CDR3 has 15 amino acids. Written as DNA, the CDR3 is TGTGCCAGCAGCTTAACACCTTCCGGGACCGGGGAGCTGTTTTTT. Protein sequence: CASSLTPSGTGELFF.

In this sample, this clone turned up a few times. The chain combines TRBV4-2 with TRBJ2-7; 7 bases align to TRBD1. Germline values: CDR1 LGHNA, CDR2 YNFKEQ. This CDR3 is built from 16 residues. Trimming cost V 1 base and J 3 bases; bases outside gene matches: 9. In DNA, the CDR3 is TGTGCCAGCAGCCAAGGAGGTGGACAGGAATTCTACGAGCAGTACTTC. Translation: CASSQGGGQEFYEQYF.

The chain couples TRBV18 to TRBJ2-4; 10 nucleotides agree with TRBD2. The CDR3 loop spans 13 amino acids. V shed 1 base, J shed 16 bases, and the junction held 7 bases outside the gene matches. Per the germline V gene, CDR1 is KGHSH and CDR2 is LQKENI. The CDR3 loop reads CASSPLAGGLHYF. The CDR3 coding sequence is TGTGCCAGCTCACCACTAGCGGGGGGCCTACACTACTTC.